The sequence of this T cell receptor (beta chain) was determined in a study of sequential checkpoint blockade in melanoma. Study details: Arm A got nivolumab then ipilimumab; arm B the reverse, 1:1.

Trimming removed 5 bases at V and 0 bases at J, with 20 bases between. The V gene's germline CDR1 is SGHVS and CDR2 FQNEAQ. The CDR3 consists of 17 residues. The repertoire was sequenced with immunoSEQ multiplex PCR; TCRdb's copy has only in-frame clones and lacks some. The table lists around 19,000 clones, around 70% of them singletons. Noted treatment: randomized to nivolumab then ipilimumab (arm A) or the reverse (arm B). This clonotype originated in a human donor with melanoma. V is TRBV7-8 and J is TRBJ2-7; possibly TRBD2 for D (5 bases). The specimen was CD8+ T cells sorted from blood (inferred from file names), collected from a patient given nivolumab and ipilimumab in sequence. CDR3 amino acids: CASSLPLVGRSSYEQYF. The CDR3, as DNA: TGTGCCAGCAGCCTCCCATTGGTAGGGAGAAGCTCCTACGAGCAGTACTTC.